These 27 T cell receptor beta chains share one sample of origin, sequenced in a study of blood T cell repertoires in COVID-19. TCRdb keeps only in-frame clones here, not all; method: immunoSEQ multiplex PCR. The sample contains approximately 190,000 clones, 84% of which appear only once. Sequenced input: peripheral blood. The receptors were gathered from a man aged 25 to 40 with active or convalescent COVID-19.

This clone showed up just a few times. The rearrangement uses TRBV5-6 and TRBJ1-5; D perhaps matches TRBD1 (5 bases). The CDR3 loop spans 17 amino acids. The V end lost 1 base, the J end lost 3 bases, and 17 bases lay between the germline ends. CDR1 and CDR2 (germline): SGHDT, YYEEEE. The CDR3 sequence: CASSLWGQGLLNQPQHF. DNA of the CDR3: TGTGCCAGCAGCTTGTGGGGCCAGGGTCTTCTCAATCAGCCCCAGCATTTT. Full variable domain (rest looked up from reference TRBV5-6 and TRBJ1-5): DAGVTQSPTHLIKTRGQQVTLRCSPKSGHDTVSWYQQALGQGPQFIFQYYEEEERQRGNFPDRFSGHQFPNYSSELNVNALLLGDSALYLCASSLWGQGLLNQPQHFGDGTRLSIL.

This chain links TRBV6-4 with TRBJ2-1; 9 bases line up with TRBD2. The CDR3 spans 16 residues. Germline loops: CDR1 MRHNA, CDR2 SNTAGT. J was trimmed by 0 bases and V by 2 bases; bases with no gene match: 2. In DNA, the CDR3 is TGTGCCAGCAGTGACCTTAGCGGGAGCTCCTACAATGAGCAGTTCTTC. The encoded protein is CASSDLSGSSYNEQFF.

The gene calls are TRBV7-2 and TRBJ2-3, with 7 bases that match TRBD2. With V trimmed by 3 bases and J by 2 bases, 8 bases remained unmatched. This CDR3 is 16 amino acids long. Germline lookup yields CDR1 SGHTA and CDR2 FQGNSA. The CDR3 spells CASSFSGTTPTDTQYF. The CDR3 DNA sequence: TGTGCCAGCAGCTTTTCAGGGACTACCCCCACAGATACGCAGTATTTT.

This chain uses TRBV29-1 with TRBJ1-5, with D maybe TRBD1 (5 bases). Trimming took 4 bases from V and 2 from J, leaving 9 bases between them. Looked up from germline, CDR1 is SQVTM and CDR2 is ANQGSEA. CDR3 length: 13 residues. CDR3: CSVGRGGNQPQHF. CDR3 in DNA: TGCAGCGTTGGTAGGGGCGGCAATCAGCCCCAGCATTTT.

Concerning this clone: Other DNA variants within this sample encode the same CDR3. Written as DNA, the CDR3 is TGTGCCAGCAGCGTAGGAGGGGGCTCCTACAATGAGCAGTTCTTC. Protein: CASSVGGGSYNEQFF. The chain has TRBV9 and TRBJ2-1; D might be TRBD1 (6 bases). Germline V gene lookup returns CDR1 SGDLS and CDR2 YYNGEE. The V end lost 0 bases, the J end lost 0 bases, and 7 bases lay between the germline ends. The CDR3 loop spans 15 amino acids.

This clone has more than one count but fewer than ten. The genes are TRBV4-1 and TRBJ1-4, with D unclear. CDR1 is MGHRA, CDR2 YSYEKL, per germline. The CDR3 sequence is 14 residues long. Trimming removed 5 bases at V and 0 bases at J, with 7 bases between. CDR3 amino acids: CASSIYATNEKLFF. The DNA of the CDR3 is TGCGCCAGCAGCATTTATGCAACTAATGAAAAACTGTTTTTT.

The chain links TRBV7-9 to TRBJ1-1; tentatively, D is TRBD1 (5 bases). V dropped 0 bases and J dropped 8 bases, with 10 bases sitting between them. This CDR3 has 13 amino acids. Germline CDR1 and CDR2: SEHNR and FQNEAQ (reference sequence). The CDR3 is CASSLALRQEAFF. The CDR3 DNA is TGTGCCAGCAGCTTAGCGTTACGACAGGAAGCTTTCTTT.

The chain has TRBV6-5 and TRBJ1-5, with D possibly TRBD1 on 5 matching bases. From germline, CDR1 is MNHEY and CDR2 SVGAGI. Between the trimmed V and J ends, which lost 11 bases and 3 bases, there was a span of 14 bases. This CDR3 has 13 amino acids. CDR3 loop: CASGLQDNQPQHF. CDR3 DNA: TGTGCCTCCGGCCTACAGGACAATCAGCCCCAGCATTTT.

The genes are TRBV6-5 and TRBJ1-6; D may be TRBD1 (5 bases). Germline V lookup: CDR1 MNHEY, CDR2 SVGAGI. The length of the CDR3 is 13 residues. The V end lost 7 bases, the J end lost 4 bases, and 8 bases lay between the germline ends. The CDR3, as DNA: TGTGCCAGCACCTCAGGGTATAATTCACCCCTCCACTTT. Translating it yields CASTSGYNSPLHF.

Details on this clone: Relative to the germline gene, one junction end is altered; a read error may explain this. The chain links TRBV30 to TRBJ2-5; D is unclear. The CDR3 is 11 residues long. The germline V gene encodes CDR1 GTSNPN and CDR2 SVGIG (reference sequence). CDR3 sequence (DNA): TGTGCCTGGAGTGAGGAGCTACCAGTGCACTTC. This sequence encodes CAWSEELPVHF.

V is TRBV29-1 and J is TRBJ2-6; D not certain. Germline-derived CDR1 and CDR2 are SQVTM and ANQGSEA. Trimming took 3 bases from V and 0 from J, leaving 6 bases between them. CDR3 length equals 14 residues. CDR3 protein: CSVERYSGANVLTF. CDR3 bases: TGCAGCGTTGAGAGGTACTCTGGGGCCAACGTCCTGACTTTC.

The V call is TRBV6-5, the J call TRBJ2-3, with no clear D. Germline assignment: CDR1 MNHEY and CDR2 SVGAGI. Trimming removed 4 bases at V and 4 bases at J, with 12 bases between. The CDR3 extends over 14 amino acids. CDR3 amino acids: CASSSVNVPDTQYF. The CDR3 coding sequence is TGTGCCAGCAGTTCAGTAAATGTCCCAGATACGCAGTATTTT.

In DNA, the CDR3 is TGCGCCAGCAGTGAGCTCTCCGCGGGCACAGATACGCAGTATTTT. This gives the protein CASSELSAGTDTQYF. This sequence joins TRBV10-1 and TRBJ2-3; D remains ambiguous. V dropped 2 bases and J dropped 1 base, with 10 bases sitting between them. Germline lookup yields CDR1 WNHNN and CDR2 SYGVQD (reference sequence). This CDR3 is 15 amino acids long.

The chain couples TRBV28 to TRBJ2-1, with D possibly being TRBD1 (6 bases). Germline V CDR1 and CDR2: MDHEN, SYDVKM. The V gene lost 10 bases and the J gene lost 4 bases, with 11 bases spanning the gap. This CDR3 spans 12 amino acids. This CDR3 is CATGQGYNEQFF. The CDR3 DNA is TGTGCCACCGGGCAGGGGTACAATGAGCAGTTCTTC.

This clone was counted once. V and J are TRBV30 and TRBJ2-6; the D gene is possibly TRBD1 (6 bases). V was cut by 3 bases and J by 2 bases, with 11 bases left in between. The length of the CDR3 is 15 residues. Germline CDR1 GTSNPN, CDR2 SVGIG (reference sequence). The CDR3 protein is CAWRLDSPGANVLTF. The CDR3 bases are TGTGCCTGGAGACTGGACAGTCCTGGGGCCAACGTCCTGACTTTC.

The rearrangement links TRBV10-3 to TRBJ2-3; the D gene is possibly TRBD1 (5 bases). Looked up from germline, CDR1 is ENHRY and CDR2 is SYGVKD. CDR3 length: 16 residues. V lost 5 bases and J 0 bases, leaving 15 bases between the germline ends. This chain's CDR3 is CAISTYQGVSTDTQYF. The CDR3 bases are TGTGCCATCAGTACCTACCAGGGCGTAAGCACAGATACGCAGTATTTT.

This clone was counted a few times. J is TRBJ1-1 and V is TRBV18; D is ambiguous. CDR1 KGHSH and CDR2 LQKENI come from the germline V gene. The V end lost 4 bases, the J end lost 0 bases, and 18 bases lay between the germline ends. The CDR3 is 17 residues long. CDR3 region: CASSQYAGRGMNTEAFF. The CDR3 DNA follows: TGTGCCAGCTCACAGTATGCCGGGAGAGGCATGAACACTGAAGCTTTCTTT.

This chain links TRBV6-4 with TRBJ1-2, with D tentatively TRBD1 (5 bases). CDR1 and CDR2 from the germline V gene are MRHNA and SNTAGT. V dropped 2 bases and J dropped 7 bases, with 11 bases sitting between them. This CDR3 has 13 residues. CDR3 in amino acids: CASSDTGFGGYTF. The DNA for the CDR3 is TGTGCCAGCAGTGACACAGGATTCGGTGGCTACACCTTC.

This chain links TRBV7-9 with TRBJ2-5; 14 bases line up with TRBD2. The CDR3 length is 18 residues. The J segment lost 1 base and the V segment lost 4 bases, leaving 8 bases of the junction unmatched. CDR1 is SEHNR, CDR2 FQNEAQ, per germline (reference sequence). The CDR3 here is CASSWAGTSGGGQETQYF. CDR3 nucleotides: TGTGCCAGCAGCTGGGCCGGGACTAGCGGGGGAGGCCAAGAGACCCAGTACTTC.

This clone showed up just once. The chain has TRBV27 and TRBJ2-5, with a possible D match to TRBD1 (6 bases). The CDR3 runs 16 residues. In germline, CDR1 is MNHEY, CDR2 SMNVEV (reference sequence). Trimming pared 8 bases from V and 0 bases from J, leaving 19 bases between. The CDR3 DNA sequence: TGTGCCAGCGCAAGGGGGTGGGGAAGGTACCAAGAGACCCAGTACTTC. It codes for CASARGWGRYQETQYF.

This sequence joins TRBV7-9 and TRBJ1-1, with TRBD1 as a possible D gene (6 bases). With 1 base removed from V and 5 bases from J, the gap between germline ends came to 23 bases. Germline V gives CDR1 SEHNR, CDR2 FQNEAQ (reference sequence). The CDR3 covers 18 residues. The CDR3 DNA follows: TGTGCCAGCAGCTTAGACCCGGGCAGGGTTAGAGGGGGAACTGAAGCTTTCTTT. Its protein is CASSLDPGRVRGGTEAFF.

V is TRBV6-6 and J is TRBJ2-7; 10 nucleotides agree with TRBD1. The CDR3 extends over 14 amino acids. V shed 7 bases and J 3 bases; nucleotides not matched to a gene: 6. CDR1 is MNHNY, CDR2 SVGAGI, per germline (reference sequence). CDR3 nucleotides: TGTGCCAGCAACGACAGGGGGCACGGCTACGAGCAGTACGTC. Amino acid sequence: CASNDRGHGYEQYV.

This rearrangement joins TRBV28 to TRBJ1-2; TRBD1 matches at 8 bases. The CDR3 consists of 13 residues. Germline V CDR1 and CDR2: MDHEN, SYDVKM. The V gene end was trimmed by 3 bases and the J gene end by 4 bases; junction bases not matched to a gene: 1. The CDR3 DNA reads TGTGCCAGCAGTTTGGGGACAGGCTATGGCTACACCTTC. This encodes CASSLGTGYGYTF.

The rearrangement joins TRBV9 to TRBJ1-3; tentative D call: TRBD1 (6 bases). The CDR3 loop spans 16 amino acids. CDR1 is SGDLS, CDR2 YYNGEE, per germline. Between the trimmed V and J ends, which lost 0 bases and 0 bases, there was a span of 10 bases. DNA for the CDR3: TGTGCCAGCAGCGTAGGTGGACAGATCTCTGGAAACACCATATATTTT. Protein product: CASSVGGQISGNTIYF.

The rearrangement links TRBV7-9 to TRBJ2-3; 8 bases align to TRBD2. Germline values: CDR1 SEHNR, CDR2 FQNEAQ (reference sequence). V was pared by 5 bases and J by 1 base, with 11 bases of the junction left unmatched. The CDR3 runs 17 residues. CDR3 coding DNA: TGTGCCAGCAGCACCCTCACTAGCGGCGGTGGCACAGATACGCAGTATTTT. Translation gives CASSTLTSGGGTDTQYF.

The rearrangement links TRBV29-1 to TRBJ1-2; 8 bases are a match to TRBD1. The germline V gene has CDR1 SQVTM and CDR2 ANQGSEA. This CDR3 has 11 residues. Losses at the gene ends were 4 bases for V and 6 bases for J; bases not matched to a gene: 1. The CDR3 region is CSVAGQDGYTF. The CDR3 nucleotides are TGCAGCGTTGCGGGACAGGATGGCTACACCTTC.

The chain has TRBV10-3 and TRBJ2-3, with D uncertain. Germline V gene data show CDR1 as ENHRY and CDR2 as SYGVKD. The CDR3 sequence is 14 residues long. The germline V and J ends were trimmed by 0 bases and 0 bases, with 4 bases remaining between them. The CDR3 spells CAISESASTDTQYF. The CDR3 coding sequence is TGTGCCATCAGTGAGTCAGCTAGCACAGATACGCAGTATTTT.